This T cell receptor beta chain stems from a study of T cell repertoires in cytomegalovirus infection. Study in general: CMV infection together with matching HLA type was indicated by public TCR beta signatures. Study observations and caveats: The ex vivo response was dominated by HLA-C-restricted CMV-specific TCR beta clonotypes. CMV carriers having the relevant HLA were flagged by cumulative public TCR beta family frequency.

Via MiXCR, TCRdb re-called the reads, giving one row per CDR3 protein. Seen here are tens of thousands of distinct CDR3 sequences, 20% to 25% observed once, and the top ten hold around nine tenths. Germline V lookup: CDR1 SGDLS, CDR2 YYNGEE. This CDR3 is 16 amino acids long. Unmatched junction bases numbered 2, after V lost 0 bases and J lost 2 bases. To note about this clonotype: The antigen is undetermined.

This receptor was obtained from a human donor in good health (CMV status not recorded). Some clones in this sample may be carry-over from other donors' samples. This chain joins TRBV9 and TRBJ2-1, with 10 bases aligning to TRBD2. Material: CD8+ T cells from cultured PBMCs, obtained from culture after CMV antigen stimulation. CDR3 loop: CASSVGTSGTYNEQFF. In nucleotides, the CDR3 is TGTGCCAGCAGCGTAGGGACTAGCGGTACCTACAATGAGCAGTTCTTC.